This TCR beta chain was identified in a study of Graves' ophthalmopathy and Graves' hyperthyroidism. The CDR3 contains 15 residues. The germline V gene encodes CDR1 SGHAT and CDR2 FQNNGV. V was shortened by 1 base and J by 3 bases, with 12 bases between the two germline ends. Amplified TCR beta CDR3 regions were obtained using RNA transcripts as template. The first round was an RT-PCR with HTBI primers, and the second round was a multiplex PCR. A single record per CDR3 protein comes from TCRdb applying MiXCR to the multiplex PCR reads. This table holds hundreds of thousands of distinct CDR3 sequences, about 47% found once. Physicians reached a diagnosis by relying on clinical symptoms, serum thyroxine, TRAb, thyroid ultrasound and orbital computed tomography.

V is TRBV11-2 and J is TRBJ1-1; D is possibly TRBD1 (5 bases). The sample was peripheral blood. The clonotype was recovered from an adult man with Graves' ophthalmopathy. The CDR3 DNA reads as TGTGCCAGCAGCTTAGTACCGGGGGTTGACACTGAAGCTTTCTTT. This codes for CASSLVPGVDTEAFF.